Listed below are T cell receptor beta chains from one sample, sequenced in a study of radiation and T cells in renal cell carcinoma. TCRdb keeps only in-frame clones here, not all; method: immunoSEQ multiplex PCR. The table records some 64,000 clones, approximately 80% of them present only once. Specimen: blood, collected from a patient whose treatment included radiotherapy and nephrectomy. All receptors derive from a man between 60 and 75 years old with renal cell carcinoma. CDR3s include the opening cysteine and the closing phenylalanine or tryptophan. D genes are given only for firm matches. Clone size, where shown, is once, few, many, or a class for clones that have expanded.

V gene: TRBV5-4; D gene: NA; CDR3 length: 11; J gene: TRBJ1-4; clone size: NA; CDR3 DNA: TGTGCCAGCAGCCAAGGTGAAAAACTGTTTTTT; CDR3 protein: CASSQGEKLFF
V gene: TRBV19; D gene: TRBD2; CDR3 length: 13; J gene: TRBJ2-3; clone size: NA; CDR3 DNA: TGTGCCAGTATAAAGGGAGGGACAGATACGCAGTATTTT; CDR3 protein: CASIKGGTDTQYF
V gene: TRBV6-5; D gene: NA; CDR3 length: 14; J gene: TRBJ1-2; clone size: NA; CDR3 DNA: TGTGCCAGCAGGGACTCCCTAACTAACTATGGCTACACCTTC; CDR3 protein: CASRDSLTNYGYTF
V gene: TRBV21-1; D gene: NA; CDR3 length: 15; J gene: TRBJ2-2; clone size: few; CDR3 DNA: TGTGCCAGCAGCACGGTGGGAGGGCCCGCCGGGGAGCTGTTTTTT; CDR3 protein: CASSTVGGPAGELFF
V gene: TRBV11-3; D gene: TRBD2; CDR3 length: 17; J gene: TRBJ2-3; clone size: NA; CDR3 DNA: TGTGCCAGCAGCTCAAAGACTAGCGGGAAGATCACAGATACGCAGTATTTT; CDR3 protein: CASSSKTSGKITDTQYF
V gene: TRBV27; D gene: TRBD1; CDR3 length: 17; J gene: TRBJ1-4; clone size: NA; CDR3 DNA: TGTGCCAGCAGTTCCCTCGGGACAGTCCTAACTAATGAAAAACTGTTTTTT; CDR3 protein: CASSSLGTVLTNEKLFF
V gene: TRBV19; D gene: NA; CDR3 length: 14; J gene: TRBJ1-1; clone size: NA; CDR3 DNA: TGTGCCAGTAGTGCCCGACTCCAGGGGACTGAAGCTTTCTTT; CDR3 protein: CASSARLQGTEAFF
V gene: TRBV7-8; D gene: TRBD2; CDR3 length: 12; J gene: TRBJ2-1; clone size: NA; CDR3 DNA: TGTGCCAGCAGCTTTCCGGGACTAGAGCAGTTCTTC; CDR3 protein: CASSFPGLEQFF
V gene: TRBV9; D gene: NA; CDR3 length: 12; J gene: TRBJ2-5; clone size: few; CDR3 DNA: TGTGCCAGCAGCGCGGGCGAAGAGACCCAGTACTTC; CDR3 protein: CASSAGEETQYF
V gene: TRBV6-5; D gene: NA; CDR3 length: 16; J gene: TRBJ1-5; clone size: NA; CDR3 DNA: TGTGCCAGCAGTTCCAAGACAGGTAATCCCAATCAGCCCCAGCATTTT; CDR3 protein: CASSSKTGNPNQPQHF
V gene: TRBV19; D gene: NA; CDR3 length: 16; J gene: TRBJ2-2; clone size: NA; CDR3 DNA: TGTGCCAGTAGTATGCGACTAGGGGCCGACACCGGGGAGCTGTTTTTT; CDR3 protein: CASSMRLGADTGELFF
V gene: TRBV7-2; D gene: NA; CDR3 length: 13; J gene: TRBJ1-2; clone size: NA; CDR3 DNA: TGTGCCAGCAGCCTTGGACCCCTTTATGGCTACACCTTC; CDR3 protein: CASSLGPLYGYTF
V gene: TRBV5-1; D gene: NA; CDR3 length: 13; J gene: TRBJ1-6; clone size: NA; CDR3 DNA: TGCGCCAGCAGCTTGGTTAGGGACCAAGCCCTCCACTTT; CDR3 protein: CASSLVRDQALHF
V gene: TRBV5-5; D gene: NA; CDR3 length: 15; J gene: TRBJ2-1; clone size: NA; CDR3 DNA: TGTGCCAGCAGCTCATGGGGAGAAGGAAACAATGAGCAGTTCTTC; CDR3 protein: CASSSWGEGNNEQFF